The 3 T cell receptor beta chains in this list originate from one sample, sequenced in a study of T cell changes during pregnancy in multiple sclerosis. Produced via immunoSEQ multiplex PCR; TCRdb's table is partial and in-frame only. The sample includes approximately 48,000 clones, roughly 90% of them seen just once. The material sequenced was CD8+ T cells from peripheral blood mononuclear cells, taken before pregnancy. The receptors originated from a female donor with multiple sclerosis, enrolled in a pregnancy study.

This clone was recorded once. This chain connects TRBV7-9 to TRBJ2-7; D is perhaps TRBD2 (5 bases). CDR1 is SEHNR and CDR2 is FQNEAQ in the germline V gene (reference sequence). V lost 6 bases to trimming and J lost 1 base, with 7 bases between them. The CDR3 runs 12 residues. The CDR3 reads CASRGVSYEQYF. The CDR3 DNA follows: TGTGCCAGCAGGGGAGTTTCCTACGAGCAGTACTTC.

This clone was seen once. This CDR3 is CASSRGGDRASGELFF. The CDR3 nucleotides are TGCGCCAGCAGCCGGGGGGGGGACAGGGCCTCCGGGGAGCTGTTTTTT. The chain uses TRBV4-3 and TRBJ2-2; 9 bases fit TRBD1. The CDR3 has 16 residues. The J segment lost 6 bases and the V segment lost 4 bases, leaving 9 bases of the junction unmatched. CDR1 and CDR2 (germline): LGHNA, YSLEER.

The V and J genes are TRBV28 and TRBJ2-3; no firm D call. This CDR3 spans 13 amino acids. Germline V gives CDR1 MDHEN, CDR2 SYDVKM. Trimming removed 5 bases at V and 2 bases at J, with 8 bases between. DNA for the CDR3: TGTGCCAGCAGTCGTATTTACACAGATACGCAGTATTTT. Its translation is CASSRIYTDTQYF.